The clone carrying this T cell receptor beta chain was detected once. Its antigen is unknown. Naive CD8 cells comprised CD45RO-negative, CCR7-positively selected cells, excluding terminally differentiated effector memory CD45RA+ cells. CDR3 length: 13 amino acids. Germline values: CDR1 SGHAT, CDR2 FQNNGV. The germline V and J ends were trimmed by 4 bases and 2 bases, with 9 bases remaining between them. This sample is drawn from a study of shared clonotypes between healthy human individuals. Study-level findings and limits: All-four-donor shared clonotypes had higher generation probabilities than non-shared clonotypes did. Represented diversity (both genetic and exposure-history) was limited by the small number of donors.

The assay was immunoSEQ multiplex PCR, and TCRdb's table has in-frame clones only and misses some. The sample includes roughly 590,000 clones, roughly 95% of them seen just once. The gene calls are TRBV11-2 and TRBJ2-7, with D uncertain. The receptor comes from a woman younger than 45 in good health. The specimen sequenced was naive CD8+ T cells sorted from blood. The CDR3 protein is CASSSDPTYEQYF. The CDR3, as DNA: TGTGCCAGCAGCTCGGATCCTACCTACGAGCAGTACTTC.